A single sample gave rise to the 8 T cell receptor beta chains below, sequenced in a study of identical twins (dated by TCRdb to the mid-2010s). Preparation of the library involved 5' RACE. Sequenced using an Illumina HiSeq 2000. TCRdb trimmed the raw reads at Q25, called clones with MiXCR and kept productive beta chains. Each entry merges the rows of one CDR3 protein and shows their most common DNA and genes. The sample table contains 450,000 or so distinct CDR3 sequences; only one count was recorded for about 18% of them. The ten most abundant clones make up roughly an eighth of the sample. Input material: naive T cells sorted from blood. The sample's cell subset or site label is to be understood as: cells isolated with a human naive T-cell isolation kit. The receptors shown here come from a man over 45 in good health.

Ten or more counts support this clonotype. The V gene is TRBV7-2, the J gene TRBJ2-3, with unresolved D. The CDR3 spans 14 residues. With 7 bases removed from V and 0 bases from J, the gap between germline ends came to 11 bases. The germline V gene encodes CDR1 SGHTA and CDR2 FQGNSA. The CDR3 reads CASMGLRSTDTQYF. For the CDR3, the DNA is TGTGCCAGCATGGGTCTACGCAGCACAGATACGCAGTATTTT.

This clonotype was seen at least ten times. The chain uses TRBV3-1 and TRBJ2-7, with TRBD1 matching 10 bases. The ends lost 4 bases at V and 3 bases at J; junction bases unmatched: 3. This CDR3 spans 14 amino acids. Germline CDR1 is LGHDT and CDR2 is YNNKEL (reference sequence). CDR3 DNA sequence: TGTGCCAGCAGCCCATGGACAGGGGGCTACGAGCAGTACTTC. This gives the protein CASSPWTGGYEQYF.

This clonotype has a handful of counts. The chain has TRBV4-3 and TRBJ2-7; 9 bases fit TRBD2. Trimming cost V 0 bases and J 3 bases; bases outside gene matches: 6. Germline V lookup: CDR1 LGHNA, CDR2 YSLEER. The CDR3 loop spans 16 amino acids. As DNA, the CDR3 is TGCGCCAGCAGCCAAGAAGTAGCGGGAGACGGCTACGAGCAGTACTTC. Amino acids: CASSQEVAGDGYEQYF.

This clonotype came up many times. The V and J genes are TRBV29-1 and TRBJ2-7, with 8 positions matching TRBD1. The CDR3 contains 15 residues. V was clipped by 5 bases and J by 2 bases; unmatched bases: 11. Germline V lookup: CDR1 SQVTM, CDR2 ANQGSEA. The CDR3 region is CSVRWTGSPTYEQYF. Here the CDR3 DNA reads TGCAGCGTTCGCTGGACAGGGAGTCCTACCTACGAGCAGTACTTC.

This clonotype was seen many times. DNA of the CDR3: TGTGCCAGCAGTGCCCCGTTGAGGTATGGCTACACCTTC. It encodes CASSAPLRYGYTF. This sequence joins TRBV12-3 or TRBV12-4 and TRBJ1-2; D gene unclear. V lost 5 bases to trimming and J lost 5 bases, with 12 bases between them. This CDR3 has 13 amino acids.

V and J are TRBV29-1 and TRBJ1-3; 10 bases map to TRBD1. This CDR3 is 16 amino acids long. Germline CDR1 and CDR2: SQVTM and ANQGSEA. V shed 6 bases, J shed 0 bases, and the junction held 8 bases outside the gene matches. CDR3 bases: TGCAGCGTCACCGGGACAGGGGCTTTCTCTGGAAACACCATATATTTT. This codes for CSVTGTGAFSGNTIYF.

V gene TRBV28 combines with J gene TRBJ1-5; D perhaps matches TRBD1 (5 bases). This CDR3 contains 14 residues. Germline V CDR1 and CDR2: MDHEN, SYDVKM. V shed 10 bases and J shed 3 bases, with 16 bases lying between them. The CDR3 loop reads CATLTQGFNQPQHF. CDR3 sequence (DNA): TGTGCCACCCTAACCCAGGGTTTCAATCAGCCCCAGCATTTT.

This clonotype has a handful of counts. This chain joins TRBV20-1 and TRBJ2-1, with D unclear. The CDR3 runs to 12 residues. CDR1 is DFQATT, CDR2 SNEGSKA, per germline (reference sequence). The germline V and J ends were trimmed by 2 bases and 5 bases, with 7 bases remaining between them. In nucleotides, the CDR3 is TGCAGTGCTAGATCGCTAAACAATGAGCAGTTCTTC. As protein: CSARSLNNEQFF.